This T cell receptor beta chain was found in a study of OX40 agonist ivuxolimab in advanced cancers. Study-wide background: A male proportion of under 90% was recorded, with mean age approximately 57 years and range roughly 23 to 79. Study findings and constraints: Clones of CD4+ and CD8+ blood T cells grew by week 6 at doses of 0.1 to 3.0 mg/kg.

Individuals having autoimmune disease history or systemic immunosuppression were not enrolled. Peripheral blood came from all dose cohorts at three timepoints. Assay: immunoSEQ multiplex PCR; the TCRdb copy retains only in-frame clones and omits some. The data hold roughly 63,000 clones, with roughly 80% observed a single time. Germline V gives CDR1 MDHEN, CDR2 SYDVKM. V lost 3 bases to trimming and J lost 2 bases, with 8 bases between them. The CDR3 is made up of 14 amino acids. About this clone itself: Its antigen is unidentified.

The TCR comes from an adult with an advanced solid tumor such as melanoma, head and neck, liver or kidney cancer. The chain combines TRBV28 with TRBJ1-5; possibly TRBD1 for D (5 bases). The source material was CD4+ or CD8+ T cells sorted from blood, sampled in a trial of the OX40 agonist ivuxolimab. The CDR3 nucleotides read TGTGCCAGCAGTTTTTGGGGGGGCAATCAGCCCCAGCATTTT. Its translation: CASSFWGGNQPQHF.